The rows below give T cell receptor beta chains drawn from one sample of a study of T cells after yellow fever vaccination. TCRdb ran MiXCR on the 5' RACE reads and lists one entry per CDR3 protein. The sample records around 310,000 distinct CDR3 sequences, 3.5% to 5% being singletons. Sequencing was performed on PBMCs, taken 15 days after the yellow fever booster vaccination. Receptors were obtained from a man aged 18 to 35 who received the YFV17D yellow fever vaccine. Both conserved end residues are trimmed from each CDR3. D genes are given only for firm matches.

>-|TRBJ2-2|TRBV12-3/TRBV12-4|12
ASSFGSNTGELF
>TRBD1|TRBJ1-1|TRBV7-2|12
ASSTTWTGGVAF
>-|TRBJ2-1|TRBV20-1|9
SAPSPRRQF
>-|TRBJ2-1|TRBV29-1|12
SVGGVDRYNEQF
>-|TRBJ2-4|TRBV5-4|13
ASSDRSGTFDIQY
>TRBD1|TRBJ2-7|TRBV7-2|14
ASSHSPGQGSYEQY
>-|TRBJ1-3|TRBV12-3/TRBV12-4|14
ASSPAGRNSGNTIY
>-|TRBJ2-3|TRBV3-1|11
ASSQVLTDTQY
>-|TRBJ2-1|TRBV7-2|14
ASSSGVGSIQDEQF
>-|TRBJ2-1|TRBV5-1|14
ASSVDWRGIYNEQF
>-|TRBJ2-5|TRBV6-6|11
ASSYGVQETQY
>-|TRBJ1-1|TRBV25-1|12
ASSVPGWNTEAF
>-|TRBJ2-7|TRBV11-2|13
ASRTYGLRTVEQY
>-|TRBJ2-2|TRBV18|14
ASSPPTGAGTGELF
>TRBD2|TRBJ2-2|TRBV12-3/TRBV12-4|15
ASSPGLAGAGTGELF
>-|TRBJ2-1|TRBV10-3|16
AISESESGGHHYNEQF
>-|TRBJ2-7|TRBV7-3|17
ASSGTADPPIRRGLEQY
>-|TRBJ2-5|TRBV5-5|15
ASSFFPTRGTQETQY
>-|TRBJ1-1|TRBV12-3/TRBV12-4|11
ASSLDTNTEAF
>TRBD2|TRBJ2-5|TRBV20-1|15
SARAFSGGAVEETQY
>-|TRBJ2-7|TRBV5-1|11
ASRTGTTYEQY
>-|TRBJ1-1|TRBV14|10
ASSLNRAEAF
>-|TRBJ2-4|TRBV20-1|13
SVGRAVVAKNIQY
>TRBD2|TRBJ2-4|TRBV6-5|18
ASSSWALAGAHLAKNIQY
>-|TRBJ1-1|TRBV4-3|12
ASSPTALNTEAF
>-|TRBJ1-6|TRBV19|14
ASSWQGSALGSPLH
>-|TRBJ2-6|TRBV6-6|14
ASSPQGSSGANVLT
>TRBD2|TRBJ2-7|TRBV12-3/TRBV12-4|13
ASSLPGLATYEQY
>-|TRBJ1-2|TRBV7-9|11
ASSLAVNYGYT
>-|TRBJ1-5|TRBV4-2|13
ASSQGPGSNQPQH
>-|TRBJ1-1|TRBV9|10
ASSVSNTEAF
>-|TRBJ1-4|TRBV12-3/TRBV12-4|12
ASSFIGPGEKLF
>TRBD2|TRBJ2-1|TRBV29-1|10
SGGLAGGEQF
>-|TRBJ2-1|TRBV6-5|11
ASSYGPSIMLF
>-|TRBJ1-1|TRBV4-3|14
ASSLRTGVGGTEAF
>-|TRBJ1-6|TRBV6-5|14
ASRTTASSYNSPLH
>-|TRBJ1-4|TRBV20-1|12
SARYDRTNEKLF
>TRBD2|TRBJ2-1|TRBV7-2|14
ASSFFSGGGLGEQF